These 21 T cell receptor beta chains were all obtained from the same sample, sequenced in a study of CD8 T cells in Susac syndrome. RNA totalling roughly 0.45 to 1 ug underwent reverse transcription with random hexamers. Each CDR3 protein gets one entry after TCRdb re-called the immunoSEQ multiplex PCR reads with MiXCR. The sample shows approximately 230,000 distinct CDR3 sequences, just over 90% of them seen only once. The sample was CD4+ T cells from PBMCs. The receptors were sampled from a human donor with multiple sclerosis.

The chain couples TRBV14 to TRBJ1-6; D uncertain. Trimming stripped 4 bases from V and 0 bases from J, with 10 bases between. The CDR3 length is 16 residues. CDR1 is SGHDN and CDR2 is FVKESK in the germline V gene. The CDR3 coding sequence is TGTGCCAGCAGCCGGAATTCGGGCTCCTATAATTCACCCCTCCACTTT. It encodes CASSRNSGSYNSPLHF. Filled out from reference TRBV14 and TRBJ1-6, the complete variable domain reads EAGVTQFPSHSVIEKGQTVTLRCDPISGHDNLYWYRRVMGKEIKFLLHFVKESKQDESGMPNNRFLAERTGGTYSTLKVQPAELEDSGVYFCASSRNSGSYNSPLHFGNGTRLTVT.

V and J are TRBV29-1 and TRBJ2-2; the D gene is possibly TRBD2 (5 bases). The CDR3 consists of 14 residues. V was shortened by 2 bases and J by 4 bases, with 11 bases between the two germline ends. Germline-derived CDR1 and CDR2 are SQVTM and ANQGSEA. In nucleotides, the CDR3 is TGCAGCGTTGAAACTAGTGTCGCCACCGGGGAGCTGTTTTTT. Translating gives CSVETSVATGELFF.

This chain connects TRBV3-1 to TRBJ2-1, with TRBD2 identical over 8 bases. V was pared by 3 bases and J by 7 bases, with 8 bases of the junction left unmatched. Per the germline V gene, CDR1 is LGHDT and CDR2 is YNNKEL (reference sequence). The CDR3 extends over 15 amino acids. The CDR3 sequence: CASSQSGRGRNEQFF. The CDR3 DNA follows: TGTGCCAGCAGCCAGAGCGGGAGAGGCCGGAATGAGCAGTTCTTC.

V and J are TRBV7-3 and TRBJ1-1; the match to TRBD1 covers 8 bases. The CDR3 covers 14 residues. The V and J ends lost 4 bases and 4 bases, in that order; junction bases with no gene match: 5. Germline values: CDR1 SGHTA, CDR2 FQGTGA. The CDR3 is CASSSTDRGTEAFF. DNA of the CDR3: TGTGCCAGCAGCTCAACCGACAGGGGCACTGAAGCTTTCTTT.

The genes are TRBV15 and TRBJ2-7, with 7 bases lining up with TRBD2. Germline V gene sequence: CDR1 LNHNV, CDR2 YYDKDF (reference sequence). The CDR3 runs 16 residues. The J segment lost 4 bases and the V segment lost 0 bases, leaving 9 bases of the junction unmatched. The CDR3 region has the DNA TGTGCCACCAGCAGAGATCCGGGGGGAAAGGGATACGAGCAGTACTTC. Encoded protein: CATSRDPGGKGYEQYF.

The chain is built from TRBV2 and TRBJ2-2; a weak D match, TRBD2 (5 bases). Trimming left V 3 bases short and J 4 bases short, with 9 bases between. The germline gives CDR1 SNHLY, CDR2 FYNNEI. The CDR3 runs to 14 residues. In DNA form, the CDR3 reads TGTGCCAGCAGTGACGTACGGGGCACCGGGGAGCTGTTTTTT. Its translation is CASSDVRGTGELFF. Full variable domain (rest looked up from reference TRBV2 and TRBJ2-2): EPEVTQTPSHQVTQMGQEVILRCVPISNHLYFYWYRQILGQKVEFLVSFYNNEISEKSEIFDDQFSVERPDGSNFTLKIRSTKLEDSAMYFCASSDVRGTGELFFGEGSRLTVL.

The rearrangement links TRBV18 to TRBJ2-7; 7 bases match TRBD2. Trimming removed 2 bases from V and 3 bases from J; junction bases left unmatched: 7. The CDR3 length is 15 residues. Germline assignment: CDR1 KGHSH and CDR2 LQKENI. CDR3 residues: CASSPGSGGGYEQYV. CDR3 nucleotide sequence: TGTGCCAGCTCACCAGGGAGTGGGGGGGGCTACGAGCAGTACGTC.

The chain recombines TRBV19 with TRBJ1-2; 8 bases fit TRBD1. From germline, CDR1 is LNHDA and CDR2 SQIVND (reference sequence). This CDR3 has 15 residues. Unmatched junction bases numbered 10, after V lost 3 bases and J lost 7 bases. The CDR3, as DNA: TGTGCCAGTAGTATCTTTGGGACAGGAGCTGGTGGCTACACCTTC. Translating it yields CASSIFGTGAGGYTF.

The chain combines TRBV7-2 with TRBJ1-2, with D hard to call. This CDR3 is 13 amino acids long. The germline V gene encodes CDR1 SGHTA and CDR2 FQGNSA. V lost 5 bases and J 4 bases, leaving 11 bases between the germline ends. The CDR3, as DNA: TGTGCCAGCAGCACAAGCGGACTCTATGGCTACACCTTC. It encodes CASSTSGLYGYTF.

The table lists this clonotype with a count of one. This chain links TRBV3-1 with TRBJ1-5; unclear D gene. Trimming left V 5 bases short and J 3 bases short, with 11 bases between. Germline assignment: CDR1 LGHDT and CDR2 YNNKEL (reference sequence). The CDR3 contains 14 residues. The CDR3 here is CASSNGLLNQPQHF. The CDR3 DNA is TGTGCCAGCAGCAACGGGCTTCTCAATCAGCCCCAGCATTTT.

For the CDR3, the DNA is TGTGCCTGGAGTTACACAGGGGGCATCCCAGATACGCAGTATTTT. Translation gives CAWSYTGGIPDTQYF. The V call is TRBV30, the J call TRBJ2-3; 9 bases map to TRBD1. This CDR3 contains 15 residues. The germline V gene has CDR1 GTSNPN and CDR2 SVGIG (reference sequence). The V segment lost 2 bases and the J segment 4 bases; nucleotides outside the gene matches: 7.

The chain is built from TRBV5-1 and TRBJ1-1; weak D call: TRBD1 (5 bases). The CDR3 loop spans 14 amino acids. Germline values: CDR1 SGHRS, CDR2 YFSETQ. Trimming removed 2 bases at V and 4 bases at J, with 12 bases between. CDR3 amino acids: CASSLDGQITEAFF. CDR3 nucleotides: TGCGCCAGCAGCTTAGATGGACAAATCACTGAAGCTTTCTTT.

This chain links TRBV20-1 with TRBJ1-6; weak D call: TRBD1 (6 bases). V lost 6 bases to trimming and J lost 2 bases, with 14 bases between them. In germline, CDR1 is DFQATT, CDR2 SNEGSKA (reference sequence). The CDR3 sequence is 15 residues long. The CDR3 DNA reads as TGCAGTGCGCCCGGGGGCAAAACCTATAATTCACCCCTCCACTTT. Its protein is CSAPGGKTYNSPLHF.

This clonotype was seen just once. The chain joins TRBV20-1 to TRBJ2-7; 12 nucleotides agree with TRBD2. The germline CDR1 and CDR2 sequences are DFQATT and SNEGSKA (reference sequence). The V gene end was trimmed by 6 bases and the J gene end by 2 bases; junction bases not matched to a gene: 5. There are 14 residues in the CDR3. CDR3 residues: CSAATSGRPYEQYV. The CDR3 DNA sequence: TGCAGTGCGGCGACTAGCGGGAGACCCTACGAGCAGTACGTC.

The chain couples TRBV4-1 to TRBJ2-1; D might be TRBD2 (6 bases). The CDR3 is 19 amino acids. Germline CDR1 is MGHRA and CDR2 is YSYEKL. V was cut by 0 bases and J by 0 bases, with 18 bases left in between. CDR3 in amino acids: CASSQEGGTGWGSYNEQFF. Written as DNA, the CDR3 is TGCGCCAGCAGCCAAGAAGGAGGGACGGGGTGGGGCTCCTACAATGAGCAGTTCTTC.

This chain joins TRBV7-9 and TRBJ2-2, with a possible D match to TRBD1 (6 bases). Looked up from germline, CDR1 is SEHNR and CDR2 is FQNEAQ (reference sequence). There are 15 residues in the CDR3. Trimming took 4 bases from V and 0 from J, leaving 9 bases between them. Here the CDR3 DNA reads TGTGCCAGCAGCTGGGACATCGCGAACACCGGGGAGCTGTTTTTT. Its translation is CASSWDIANTGELFF.

V and J are TRBV20-1 and TRBJ2-3; D uncertain. With 6 bases removed from V and 6 bases from J, the gap between germline ends came to 19 bases. Germline CDR1 DFQATT, CDR2 SNEGSKA (reference sequence). The length of the CDR3 is 14 residues. The CDR3 DNA reads as TGCAGTGCCCGACGACCCCGCGCCGCGGATACGCAGTATTTT. Translating gives CSARRPRAADTQYF.

Here the CDR3 DNA reads TGTGCCAGCAGCCCCCGGGCCCACAGCTCCTACAATGAGCAGTTCTTC. This sequence encodes CASSPRAHSSYNEQFF. The rearrangement joins TRBV3-1 to TRBJ2-1; D is unresolved. The CDR3 length is 16 residues. The V gene lost 4 bases and the J gene lost 0 bases, with 13 bases spanning the gap. The germline V gene has CDR1 LGHDT and CDR2 YNNKEL (reference sequence).

The rearrangement joins TRBV5-4 to TRBJ1-6; 7 positions agree with TRBD1. J gave up 6 bases and V 4 bases, and 7 bases lay outside the gene matches. This CDR3 is built from 15 residues. Germline V gives CDR1 SGHNT, CDR2 YYREEE (reference sequence). The CDR3 here is CASSAQGRGNSPLHF. CDR3 in DNA: TGTGCCAGCAGCGCACAGGGGAGAGGTAATTCACCCCTCCACTTT.

The chain carries TRBV3-1 and TRBJ1-1, with TRBD1 as a possible D gene (5 bases). This CDR3 has 14 amino acids. The V gene's germline CDR1 is LGHDT and CDR2 YNNKEL (reference sequence). V was pared by 5 bases and J by 7 bases, with 17 bases between. This chain's CDR3 is CASSEAGTELEAFF. DNA for the CDR3: TGTGCCAGCAGCGAAGCCGGGACCGAGCTTGAAGCTTTCTTT.

A few counts support this clonotype. The chain carries TRBV5-1 and TRBJ1-1; D gene unclear. The CDR3 spans 14 residues. Trimming stripped 0 bases from V and 5 bases from J, with 11 bases between. Germline-derived CDR1 and CDR2 are SGHRS and YFSETQ. The CDR3: CASSLAPGRTEAFF. CDR3 DNA sequence: TGCGCCAGCAGCTTGGCCCCGGGCCGTACTGAAGCTTTCTTT. Filled out from reference TRBV5-1 and TRBJ1-1, the complete variable domain reads KAGVTQTPRYLIKTRGQQVTLSCSPISGHRSVSWYQQTPGQGLQFLFEYFSETQRNKGNFPGRFSGRQFSNSRSEMNVSTLELGDSALYLCASSLAPGRTEAFFGQGTRLTVV.